This T cell receptor beta chain was sequenced in a study of glioma-infiltrating T cells. Whole-study findings and limits: Non-neoplastic patients had below-expected tissue-blood divergence, while all gliomas exceeded expectation. CDR3 overlap between tissue and blood was very small.

Notes on this clonotype: Its antigen is as yet unknown.

Amplification of TCR alpha and beta CDR3 regions from RNA used iRepertoire nested multiplex PCR. Tissue mRNA or PBMC total RNA, 100-400 ng, went into one-step reverse transcription and amplification. TCRdb reprocessed the multiplex PCR reads via MiXCR and lists one record per CDR3 protein. The sample has about 140,000 distinct CDR3 sequences, roughly 43% seen once. Germline values: CDR1 SNHLY, CDR2 FYNNEI. The CDR3 totals 14 residues. V dropped 4 bases and J dropped 2 bases, with 10 bases sitting between them. Sequences were obtained from glioma tissue, nonneoplastic brain tissue, or PBMCs (not recorded which). The chain couples TRBV2 to TRBJ2-3; D might be TRBD2 (5 bases). The clonotype was recovered from a human donor with low-grade glioma or glioblastoma, undergoing nonglioma brain surgery, or in good health (not recorded which). The CDR3 spells CASSGLAFTDTQYF. CDR3 sequence (DNA): TGTGCCAGCAGTGGGCTAGCTTTCACAGATACGCAGTATTTT.